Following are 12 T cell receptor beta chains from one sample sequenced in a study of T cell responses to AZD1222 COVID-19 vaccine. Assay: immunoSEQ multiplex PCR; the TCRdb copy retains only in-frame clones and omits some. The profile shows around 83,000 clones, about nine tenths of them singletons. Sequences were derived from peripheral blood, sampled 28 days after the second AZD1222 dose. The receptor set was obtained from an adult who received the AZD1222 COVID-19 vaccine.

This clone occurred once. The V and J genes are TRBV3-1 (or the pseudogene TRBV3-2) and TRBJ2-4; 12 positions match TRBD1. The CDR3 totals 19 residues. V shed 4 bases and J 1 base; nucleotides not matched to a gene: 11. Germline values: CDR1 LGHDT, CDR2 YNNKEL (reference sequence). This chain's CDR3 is CASSPRDRGRNVAKNIQYF. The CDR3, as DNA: TGTGCCAGCAGCCCCCGGGACAGGGGGCGCAATGTGGCCAAAAACATTCAGTACTTC.

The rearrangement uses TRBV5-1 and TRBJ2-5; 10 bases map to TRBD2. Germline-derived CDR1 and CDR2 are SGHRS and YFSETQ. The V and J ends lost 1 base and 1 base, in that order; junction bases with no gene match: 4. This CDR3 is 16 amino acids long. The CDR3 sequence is CASSLLASGSQETQYF. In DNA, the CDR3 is TGCGCCAGCAGCTTGTTGGCTAGCGGGAGCCAAGAGACCCAGTACTTC.

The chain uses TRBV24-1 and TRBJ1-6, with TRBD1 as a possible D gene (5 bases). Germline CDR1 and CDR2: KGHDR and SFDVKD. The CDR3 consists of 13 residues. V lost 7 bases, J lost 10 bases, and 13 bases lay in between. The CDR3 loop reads CATSAQGGSPLHF. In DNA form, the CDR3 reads TGTGCCACCAGCGCCCAGGGTGGCTCACCCCTCCACTTT.

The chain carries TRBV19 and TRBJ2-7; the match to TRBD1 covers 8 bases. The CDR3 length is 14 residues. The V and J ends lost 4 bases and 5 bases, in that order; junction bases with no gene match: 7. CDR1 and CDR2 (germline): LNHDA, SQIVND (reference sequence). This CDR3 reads CASSSRDRRHEQYF. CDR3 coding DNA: TGTGCCAGTAGTAGCCGGGACAGGAGACACGAGCAGTACTTC.

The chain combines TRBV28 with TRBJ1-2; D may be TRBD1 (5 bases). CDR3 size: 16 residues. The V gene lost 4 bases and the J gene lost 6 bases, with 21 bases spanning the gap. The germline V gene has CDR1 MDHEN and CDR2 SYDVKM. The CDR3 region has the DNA TGTGCCAGCAGTTCCCCCGGGACGGGACGGGTAGATGGCTACACCTTC. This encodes CASSSPGTGRVDGYTF.

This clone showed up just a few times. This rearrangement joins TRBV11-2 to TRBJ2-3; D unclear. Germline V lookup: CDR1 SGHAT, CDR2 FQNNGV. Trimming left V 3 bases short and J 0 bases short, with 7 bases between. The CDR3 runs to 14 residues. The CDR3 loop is CASSLERSTDTQYF. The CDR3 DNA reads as TGTGCCAGCAGCTTGGAGCGTAGCACAGATACGCAGTATTTT.

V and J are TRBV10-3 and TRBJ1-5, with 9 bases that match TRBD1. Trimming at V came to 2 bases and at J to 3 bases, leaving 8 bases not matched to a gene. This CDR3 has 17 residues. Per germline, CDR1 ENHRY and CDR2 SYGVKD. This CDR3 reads CAISEGAGQGPNQPQHF. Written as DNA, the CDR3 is TGTGCCATCAGTGAGGGGGCGGGACAGGGTCCCAATCAGCCCCAGCATTTT.

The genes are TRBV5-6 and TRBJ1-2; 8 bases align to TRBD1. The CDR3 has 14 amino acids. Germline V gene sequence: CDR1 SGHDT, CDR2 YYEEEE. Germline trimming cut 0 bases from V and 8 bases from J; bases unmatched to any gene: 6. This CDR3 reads CASSLGSGGTGYTF. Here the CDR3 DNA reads TGTGCCAGCAGCTTGGGTTCAGGGGGCACAGGCTACACCTTC.

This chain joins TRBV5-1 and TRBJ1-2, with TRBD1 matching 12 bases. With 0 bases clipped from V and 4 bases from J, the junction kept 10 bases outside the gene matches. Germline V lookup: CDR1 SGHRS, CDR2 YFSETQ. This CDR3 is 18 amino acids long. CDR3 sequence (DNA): TGCGCCAGCAGCTTGGGGGGACAGGGGGCCCCAAGGGGCTATGGCTACACCTTC. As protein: CASSLGGQGAPRGYGYTF.

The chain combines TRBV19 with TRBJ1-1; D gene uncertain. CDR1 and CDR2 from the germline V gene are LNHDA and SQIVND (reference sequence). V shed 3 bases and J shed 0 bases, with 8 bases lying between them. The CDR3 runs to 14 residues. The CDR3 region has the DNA TGTGCCAGTAGTATCCAGATTATGAACACTGAAGCTTTCTTT. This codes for CASSIQIMNTEAFF.

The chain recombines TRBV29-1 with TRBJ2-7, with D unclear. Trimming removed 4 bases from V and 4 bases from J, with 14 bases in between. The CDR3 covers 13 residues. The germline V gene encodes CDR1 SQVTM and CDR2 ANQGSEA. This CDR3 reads CSVVSQNLYEQYF. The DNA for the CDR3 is TGCAGCGTTGTTTCCCAGAACTTATACGAGCAGTACTTC.

The CDR3 is CASRAGPRVGYEQYF. For the CDR3, the DNA is TGTGCCAGCAGAGCCGGGCCCCGGGTGGGCTACGAGCAGTACTTC. The chain combines TRBV6-5 with TRBJ2-7; D gene uncertain. The germline gives CDR1 MNHEY, CDR2 SVGAGI. V was clipped by 6 bases and J by 3 bases, with 18 bases between them. This CDR3 is 15 amino acids long.